The 26 T cell receptor beta chains below come from one sample, sequenced in a study of T cell repertoires in cytomegalovirus infection (dated by TCRdb to the late 2010s). What these receptors recognize is not known. The sequencing machine was an Illumina HiSeq 1500. In TCRdb, the public reads were trimmed at Q25 with fastp and aligned with MiXCR, with productive beta chains retained. Each CDR3 protein gets just one entry, which takes the most common genes and DNA from the rows behind it. Across this sample there are 800,000 to 950,000 distinct CDR3 sequences, with 32% seen only once. The ten largest clones take up 9.5% to 15% of the sample. The sample's treatment or condition label is to be understood as: in vitro stimulation with specific CMV peptide epitopes to enrich CMV-specific T cells. Source: cultured CD8+ T cells from PBMCs, taken from culture after CMV antigen stimulation. The receptor source for this set is a human donor in good health (CMV status not recorded). Some clones in this sample may be carry-over from other donors' samples.

V usage is TRBV15 and J usage is TRBJ2-2; D call uncertain. Trimming pared 5 bases from V and 3 bases from J, leaving 4 bases between. Germline V gene sequence: CDR1 LNHNV, CDR2 YYDKDF (reference sequence). The CDR3 loop spans 12 amino acids. CDR3 residues: CATSSDTGELFF. The CDR3, as DNA: TGTGCCACCAGCTCTGACACCGGGGAGCTGTTTTTT. Full variable domain (missing parts from reference TRBV15 and TRBJ2-2): DAMVIQNPRYQVTQFGKPVTLSCSQTLNHNVMYWYQQKSSQAPKLLFHYYDKDFNNEADTPDNFQSRRPNTSFCFLDIRSPGLGDTAMYLCATSSDTGELFFGEGSRLTVL.

Many counts were recorded for this clonotype. The rearrangement links TRBV7-9 to TRBJ2-6; D unresolved. Germline V gene lookup returns CDR1 SEHNR and CDR2 FQNEAQ (reference sequence). CDR3 length equals 17 residues. V lost 3 bases, J lost 0 bases, and 12 bases lay in between. In DNA form, the CDR3 reads TGTGCCAGCAGCTTCGGCAGGAGCTCCTCTGGGGCCAACGTCCTGACTTTC. It encodes CASSFGRSSSGANVLTF.

The sample holds a few counts of this clonotype. This rearrangement joins TRBV6-2 or TRBV6-3 to TRBJ1-2; tentatively, D is TRBD1 (5 bases). The germline CDR1 and CDR2 sequences are MNHEY and SVGEGT. With 2 bases removed from V and 3 bases from J, the gap between germline ends came to 19 bases. This CDR3 has 17 residues. This CDR3 is CASSYDPDRGSDYGYTF. Here the CDR3 DNA reads TGTGCCAGCAGTTACGATCCCGACAGAGGGAGCGACTATGGCTACACCTTC.

This clonotype has only a few counts. The gene calls are TRBV7-8 and TRBJ1-3; TRBD1 matches at 8 bases. Germline V lookup: CDR1 SGHVS, CDR2 FQNEAQ. The junction had 3 bases not matched to a gene; V was cut back by 5 bases and J by 0 bases. There are 15 residues in the CDR3. The CDR3 DNA reads TGTGCCAGCAGCGCGGACAGGGCCTCTGGAAACACCATATATTTT. Protein product: CASSADRASGNTIYF.

The CDR3 protein is CASGLVLGNRDRADGNQPQHF. The DNA of the CDR3 is TGTGCTAGTGGTTTGGTACTTGGGAACCGGGACAGGGCGGATGGCAATCAGCCCCAGCATTTT. The chain combines TRBV12-5 with TRBJ1-5; 9 bases match TRBD1. CDR3 length: 21 amino acids. V was clipped by 0 bases and J by 2 bases; unmatched bases: 17. Germline CDR1 reads LGHNT; CDR2 reads FRNRAP.

This clonotype was counted between two and nine times. This chain uses TRBV6-4 with TRBJ1-2, with TRBD1 identical over 7 bases. The CDR3 has 17 amino acids. Germline CDR1 is MRHNA and CDR2 is SNTAGT. With 11 bases clipped from V and 0 bases from J, the junction kept 18 bases outside the gene matches. CDR3 bases: TGTGCCCGATATTGGACAGGACAAGTGGTAGCTAACTATGGCTACACCTTC. It codes for CARYWTGQVVANYGYTF.

The table lists this clonotype with a few counts. The rearrangement uses TRBV4-1 and TRBJ2-2; TRBD2 aligns across 12 bases. The V gene's germline CDR1 is MGHRA and CDR2 YSYEKL. The V segment lost 0 bases and the J segment 5 bases; nucleotides outside the gene matches: 7. The CDR3 runs 18 residues. In nucleotides, the CDR3 is TGCGCCAGCAGCCAAGAGGGAACTAGCGGGGGGATGACCGGGGAGCTGTTTTTT. This gives the protein CASSQEGTSGGMTGELFF.

V gene TRBV3-1 combines with J gene TRBJ1-1; no firm D call. The V end was cut by 3 bases, the J end by 1 base, with 12 bases between. The CDR3 extends over 15 amino acids. Germline V gene data show CDR1 as LGHDT and CDR2 as YNNKEL (reference sequence). In DNA, the CDR3 is TGTGCCAGCAGCCAGGTACAGAACCAGAACACTGAAGCTTTCTTT. Encoded protein: CASSQVQNQNTEAFF.

A word on this clonotype: A much larger clone differs from this one at a single base, so this may be a read error. This chain uses TRBV4-1 with TRBJ2-7, with unresolved D. CDR1 MGHRA and CDR2 YSYEKL come from the germline V gene. The CDR3 is made up of 12 amino acids. The CDR3 nucleotides read TGCGCCAGCAGCCAAGCCCCTTACGAGCAGCACTTC. The encoded protein is CASSQAPYEQHF.

The DNA of the CDR3 is TGTGCCAGCACCAAGGAGTATGGGGATTCACCCCTCCACTTT. Its translation is CASTKEYGDSPLHF. The chain combines TRBV6-2 or TRBV6-3 with TRBJ1-6; no reliable D call. V was clipped by 7 bases and J by 8 bases, with 15 bases between them. This CDR3 is built from 14 residues. Germline CDR1 and CDR2: MNHEY and SVGEGT.

Concerning this clonotype: Being one base from a much bigger clone, this may be a read error. The J gene is TRBJ2-2, the V gene TRBV7-9; D unclear. This CDR3 has 15 residues. CDR1 and CDR2 (germline): SEHNR, FQNEAQ (reference sequence). The CDR3 loop is CTSSSRVGNTGELFF. Written as DNA, the CDR3 is TGTACCAGCAGCTCCCGGGTTGGGAACACCGGGGAGCTGTTTTTT.

This clonotype was found a few times. The chain couples TRBV7-4 to TRBJ2-2; TRBD2 matches 11 bases. The V gene end was trimmed by 5 bases and the J gene end by 3 bases; junction bases not matched to a gene: 5. Germline loops: CDR1 SGHVT, CDR2 SQSDAQ. The CDR3 is 16 residues long. CDR3 protein: CASSRPTSGDTGELFF. CDR3 bases: TGTGCCAGCAGCCGCCCGACTAGCGGGGACACCGGGGAGCTGTTTTTT.

The chain employs TRBV7-8 and TRBJ2-6; D gene uncertain. In germline, CDR1 is SGHVS, CDR2 FQNEAQ. CDR3 length: 16 residues. V lost 3 bases, J lost 0 bases, and 9 bases lay in between. The CDR3 loop reads CASSFGFSSGANVLTF. For the CDR3, the DNA is TGTGCCAGCAGCTTTGGGTTCAGCTCTGGGGCCAACGTCCTGACTTTC.

On this clonotype itself: Being one base from a much bigger clone, this may be a read error. The chain uses TRBV7-6 and TRBJ2-1; 7 bases are a match to TRBD1. This CDR3 is 19 amino acids long. Germline CDR1 SGHVS, CDR2 FNYEAQ. Here the CDR3 reads CVSSPSLPGYRGSLHEQFF. For the CDR3, the DNA is TGTGTCAGCAGCCCCTCCCTCCCGGGATACAGGGGATCGCTACATGAGCAGTTCTTC.

This clonotype has a count of ten or more. The chain couples TRBV7-9 to TRBJ1-1, with 7 bases aligning to TRBD1. The CDR3 sequence is 15 residues long. Losses at the gene ends were 6 bases for V and 0 bases for J; bases not matched to a gene: 7. Germline V gene sequence: CDR1 SEHNR, CDR2 FQNEAQ (reference sequence). The DNA for the CDR3 is TGTGCCAGCAGAACAGGGGATGGGGTGAACACTGAAGCTTTCTTT. Protein sequence: CASRTGDGVNTEAFF.

This clonotype was recorded a few times. The chain links TRBV27 to TRBJ1-2, with D unresolved. The V gene's germline CDR1 is MNHEY and CDR2 SMNVEV (reference sequence). Trimming pared 4 bases from V and 4 bases from J, leaving 10 bases between. The CDR3 length is 13 residues. CDR3 loop: CASSWGFGYGYTF. In DNA form, the CDR3 reads TGTGCCAGCAGTTGGGGTTTTGGCTATGGCTACACCTTC.

This clonotype was observed a handful of times. The V gene is TRBV29-1, the J gene TRBJ2-6; D is perhaps TRBD2 (5 bases). Trimming took off 0 bases at V and 2 bases at J, with 14 bases between the two ends. The CDR3 has 17 residues. The germline CDR1 and CDR2 sequences are SQVTM and ANQGSEA. The CDR3 bases are TGCAGCGTTGAAGATCTGGCGGGCGCGACTGGGGCCAACGTCCTGACTTTC. This translates into CSVEDLAGATGANVLTF.

The chain carries TRBV7-4 and TRBJ2-3; D is unresolved. Germline loops: CDR1 SGHVT, CDR2 SQSDAQ. The V and J ends lost 5 bases and 2 bases respectively, with 20 bases between them. The CDR3 is 17 residues long. The CDR3 loop reads CASSVSGRAAFTDTQYF. The CDR3 region has the DNA TGTGCCAGCAGCGTATCCGGGCGAGCCGCTTTCACAGATACGCAGTATTTT. Based on the CDR3 plus reference TRBV7-4 and TRBJ2-3, the full variable domain is GAGVSQSPRYKVAKRGRDVALRCDSISGHVTLYWYRQTLGQGSEVLTYSQSDAQRDKSGRPSGRFSAERPERSVSTLKIQRTEQGDSAVYLCASSVSGRAAFTDTQYFGPGTRLTVL.

This clonotype was found a few times. The rearrangement links TRBV6-1 to TRBJ2-7; D ambiguous. Germline lookup yields CDR1 MNHNS and CDR2 SASEGT. The CDR3 contains 14 residues. With 5 bases removed from V and 0 bases from J, the gap between germline ends came to 11 bases. This chain's CDR3 is CASSPIPGSYEQYF. For the CDR3, the DNA is TGTGCCAGCAGTCCAATACCGGGCTCCTACGAGCAGTACTTC.

The chain is built from TRBV3-1 and TRBJ2-5; D is perhaps TRBD2 (6 bases). Trimming pared 2 bases from V and 0 bases from J, leaving 13 bases between. CDR3 length: 16 amino acids. Germline V gene lookup returns CDR1 LGHDT and CDR2 YNNKEL (reference sequence). CDR3 sequence reads: CASSQRGGEYQETQYF. CDR3 sequence (DNA): TGTGCCAGCAGCCAACGTGGCGGGGAGTACCAAGAGACCCAGTACTTC.

In this sample, this clonotype turned up many times. The V call is TRBV7-6, the J call TRBJ2-1, with 7 bases aligning to TRBD1. The germline gives CDR1 SGHVS, CDR2 FNYEAQ. V was pared by 5 bases and J by 5 bases, with 6 bases of the junction left unmatched. This CDR3 spans 14 amino acids. The CDR3 coding sequence is TGTGCCAGCAGCATTACCGGGACAGACAATGAGCAGTTCTTC. Protein product: CASSITGTDNEQFF.

V usage is TRBV2 and J usage is TRBJ2-7; 7 nucleotides match TRBD1. Trimming at V came to 0 bases and at J to 0 bases, leaving 8 bases not matched to a gene. Germline CDR1 SNHLY, CDR2 FYNNEI. This CDR3 is 17 amino acids long. Written as DNA, the CDR3 is TGTGCCAGCAGTGAAGCGCTTAACAGGGACAGCTCCTACGAGCAGTACTTC. Protein: CASSEALNRDSSYEQYF.

This rearrangement joins TRBV4-2 to TRBJ1-5, with D unresolved. Germline V gene lookup returns CDR1 LGHNA and CDR2 YNFKEQ. The V end was cut by 4 bases, the J end by 5 bases, with 15 bases between. The CDR3 length is 15 residues. CDR3 nucleotide sequence: TGTGCCAGCAGCCCCCGAGACAATCCTGATCAGCCCCAGCATTTT. Translating it yields CASSPRDNPDQPQHF.

In the case of this clonotype: The junction and the germline gene differ at one end; a read error may be behind it. The chain carries TRBV7-6 and TRBJ2-7, with 8 bases lining up with TRBD1. This CDR3 is 14 amino acids long. Germline V gives CDR1 SGHVS, CDR2 FNYEAQ. CDR3 sequence: CTSSLGQGHYEQYF. The CDR3 DNA follows: TGTACCAGCAGCCTCGGACAGGGCCACTACGAGCAGTACTTC.

The V and J genes are TRBV27 and TRBJ1-2, with D tentatively TRBD1 (6 bases). The CDR3 length is 16 residues. Germline V CDR1 and CDR2: MNHEY, SMNVEV (reference sequence). The V end was cut by 3 bases, the J end by 8 bases, with 22 bases between. In DNA, the CDR3 is TGTGCCAGCAGTTTGGGGGGGGGCCATTGGGGGTACGGCTACACCTTC. Translation gives CASSLGGGHWGYGYTF.

The rearrangement joins TRBV12-3 or TRBV12-4 to TRBJ2-1; D perhaps matches TRBD1 (5 bases). Trimming left V 8 bases short and J 5 bases short, with 13 bases between. The CDR3 has 13 amino acids. The DNA for the CDR3 is TGTGCCAGCGGACATTTGGTCCACAATGAGCAGTTCTTC. Its translation: CASGHLVHNEQFF.